There are many counts of the clone carrying this T cell receptor beta chain. No antigen is known for it. This record comes from a study of T-cell reconstitution after alpha-beta-depleted transplantation in children. Study outcomes and limitations: Expanded clones from the graft, numbering several hundred, reportedly supplied alpha-beta T cells about two months after transplant.

The TCRbeta library was prepared with unique molecular identifiers. From the PCR reads, TCRdb called clonotypes with MiXCR, one entry per CDR3 protein. This repertoire shows hundreds of thousands of distinct CDR3 sequences, about 16% found once; its top ten account for 5%. The V gene's germline CDR1 is DFQATT and CDR2 SNEGSKA (reference sequence). The CDR3 has 12 amino acids. V lost 1 base, J lost 4 bases, and 6 bases lay in between. The clonotype was recovered from a male patient younger than 18 who had a stem cell transplant for acute lymphoblastic leukemia, so the T cells may come from the graft donor. The chain is built from TRBV20-1 and TRBJ2-3; no reliable D call. The sample here was PBMCs, mostly from graft donor cells, taken 360 days after TCRalphabeta/CD19-depleted stem cell transplant. CDR3 coding DNA: TGCAGTGCTAGAGCTGGTGCAGATACGCAGTATTTT. Encoded protein: CSARAGADTQYF.